This T cell receptor beta chain was captured by sequencing in a study of blood T cell repertoires in COVID-19 (dated by TCRdb to 2020 to 2022). Regarding the research as a whole: Collaborator samples came from the United States, Italy and Spain and covered acute and convalescent phases of COVID-19. The prospective study material was composed of cDNA or gDNA derived from T cells, B-cell-depleted T cells, or PBMCs. Subjects who had been exposed to COVID-19, were actively infected with it, or had recovered from it provided the deeply sampled blood TCRbeta repertoires that made up the dataset. The repertoires were released in a freely available public database intended as a resource for research on the immune response to SARS-CoV-2. The samples were drawn from two sources: the first 160 participants of the ongoing ImmuneRACE study, and 950 to 1,500 subjects contributed by 6 global collaborators. Sample metadata almost always included a de-identified subject ID, COVID-19 status, age in years and sex. Where HLA class I and class II types were available, the types were taken from metadata supplied by the sample provider, not from assay-based typing.

Enrolling through a virtual design, the prospective study's participants ranged in age from roughly 18 to 100 years and lived across 20 to 25 United States geographic areas. In the prospective study, cohorts were assigned on the basis of participant-reported clinical history obtained from a screening survey and a study questionnaire. Recovered participants in ImmuneRACE Cohort 3 were defined by two consecutive negative NP/OP PCR tests, clearance by a healthcare professional, or resolution of symptoms. Mobile phlebotomists in the prospective study collected whole blood, serum and a nasopharyngeal or oropharyngeal swab from every participant. Prospective study participants could optionally give additional blood draws and questionnaires over a roughly two-month period. Before DNA extraction, prospective study blood samples were shipped either frozen or at room temperature. On this clone: Its binding antigen is unknown. No per-base quality is available; no much larger clone lies one base away.

TCRbeta CDR3 regions were amplified from genomic DNA by means of the immunoSEQ Assay, a bias-controlled multiplex PCR. Per the authors' processing: Within the assay, amplification of reference gene primers was used to estimate how many nucleated cells each sample contained. Sequence reads were collapsed and filtered to measure the absolute abundance of every unique TCRbeta CDR3 rearrangement. For each sample, productive Simpson clonality was calculated as the square root of Simpson's diversity index across productive rearrangements. This immuneACCESS table, as held by TCRdb, lists in-frame sequences with V and J called but not all clones. Of the missing ones, under half trace to an unresolved V gene in checked studies; the others have no known cause. V, J and clone size reflect that table, while D and trimming were determined from the DNA. A total of about 300,000 clones appear in this sample, over 75% of them only once. Around 1.1% of the sample rests with the top ten.

General conclusions and limits of the study: Clinical and demographic metadata were provided uncurated, with the amount varying by source and participant.

Trimming accounts for 5 bases at V and 7 bases at J, while the number of junction bases matched to no gene is 8. From cysteine to phenylalanine, the CDR3 is 14 amino acids long. Just CDR3 DNA is preserved here, 42 bases in frame from base 1. Via the germline V gene, CDR1 is SGHRS and CDR2 YFSETQ. The rearrangement joined TRBV5-1 to TRBJ2-1, with 8 central nucleotides matching TRBD2. Sequenced: PBMCs or T cells enriched from blood (not recorded which). This clonotype originated in a woman aged 25 to 45 who had recovered from COVID-19. The sequence in DNA is TGCGCCAGCAGTCTAAGCGGGAGTCCGAATGAGCAGTTCTTC. The resulting protein is CASSLSGSPNEQFF.